The entry below describes one TCR beta chain. The entry originates in a study of human T cells and chemical hapten exposure. Overall study: Patients, largely female, had alopecia areata, totalis or universalis.

V lost 2 bases, J lost 4 bases, and 15 bases lay in between. The CDR3 has 15 residues. CDR1 and CDR2 (germline): SGHDN, FVKESK. The time point here: patch test 1, 2 weeks after DPC sensitization. The treatment: therapeutic diphenylcyclopropenone sensitization with weekly scalp DPC. The template was total RNA from unfractionated whole blood. In every case, blood was obtained before the patch test was applied. Each CDR3 protein gets one entry after TCRdb re-called the RACE reads with MiXCR. The sample has 30,000 to 40,000 distinct CDR3 sequences, more than 6% seen once. The chain joins TRBV14 to TRBJ2-7; possibly TRBD2 for D (5 bases). The sequenced sample was whole blood, obtained in connection with sensitization to the hapten diphenylcyclopropenone (DPC). This clonotype originated in a woman between 25 and 40 years old with alopecia areata. Some clones in this sample may be carry-over from other donors' samples. The CDR3 spells CASSQPKGAQYEQYF. CDR3 nucleotides: TGTGCCAGCAGCCAACCGAAGGGAGCTCAATACGAGCAGTACTTC.